Listed below are T cell receptor beta chains from one sample, sequenced in a study of technical replicates of blood from a few donors. This table comes from immunoSEQ multiplex PCR, and its TCRdb copy is limited to in-frame clones, with some not included. The sample comprises about 64,000 clones, around nine tenths of which are singletons, and over 4.5% rests with the top ten. Sequences were obtained from PBMCs. The receptors were sampled from a human donor in good health. Some clones in this sample may be carry-over from other donors' samples. Each CDR3 is given with its conserved first and last residue. A D gene is named only where the DNA matches it firmly. The size entry is marked missing in some rows and otherwise reads once, few, many or a size class.

>TRBJ2-5|once|15|TRBV19|-
TGTGCCAGTAGCCAATATGAGGGCTACCAAGAGACCCAGTACTTC
CASSQYEGYQETQYF
>TRBJ2-5|-|12|TRBV12-5|-
TGTGCTAGTGGTTTGGCTGTTGAGACCCAGTACTTC
CASGLAVETQYF
>TRBJ2-6|-|19|TRBV7-2|TRBD2
TGTGCCAGCAGCTTATTCGGGGTAGCGGGAAGCTCTGGGGCCAACGTCCTGACTTTC
CASSLFGVAGSSGANVLTF
>TRBJ1-2|-|13|TRBV5-1|TRBD1
TGCGCCAGCAGCGGGACAGGGCGCGTTGGCTACACCTTC
CASSGTGRVGYTF
>TRBJ1-2|-|13|TRBV10-3|-
TGTGCCATCAGTGTTATTTCGGACTATGGCTACACCTTC
CAISVISDYGYTF
>TRBJ1-1|-|14|TRBV7-3|-
TGTGCCAGCAGCTTTGTAACAGTGAACACTGAAGCTTTCTTT
CASSFVTVNTEAFF
>TRBJ2-7|-|17|TRBV7-2|TRBD2
TGTGCCAGCAGCCGATTACCGGCGGGACTAGGACCCTACGAGCAGTACTTC
CASSRLPAGLGPYEQYF
>TRBJ2-5|-|12|TRBV29-1|-
TGCAGCGCTCGACAGGCACGGGAGACCCAGTACTTC
CSARQARETQYF
>TRBJ2-1|-|15|TRBV5-8|TRBD2
TGTGCCAGCAGCTCTGGACTAGCGTCCTACAATGAGCAGTTCTTC
CASSSGLASYNEQFF
>TRBJ2-7|-|15|TRBV15|-
TGTGCCACCAGCAGAGATCTGGAGGGGAACTACGAGCAGTACTTC
CATSRDLEGNYEQYF
>TRBJ2-5|-|13|TRBV6-5|TRBD1
TGTGCCAGCAGCCTACAGGGGGGAGAGACCCAGTACTTC
CASSLQGGETQYF
>TRBJ2-3|-|16|TRBV6-5|TRBD2
TGTGCCAGCAGTTCCCCCCGGGCGGGGGGAGTAGATACGCAGTATTTT
CASSSPRAGGVDTQYF
>TRBJ2-3|-|14|TRBV30|TRBD2
TGTGCCTGGGCGGGTGGGAGGGTGGCAGATACGCAGTATTTT
CAWAGGRVADTQYF
>TRBJ1-1|-|13|TRBV25-1|-
TGTGCCAGCAGTGAATCCAGGGGATCGGAAGCTTTCTTT
CASSESRGSEAFF
>TRBJ1-2|-|13|TRBV27|-
TGTGCCAGCAGTCCAGGTGGGGGGTATGGCTACACCTTC
CASSPGGGYGYTF
>TRBJ1-6|-|15|TRBV7-2|-
TGTGCCAGCAGCCCGATCCAAATCGGGATATCACCCCTCCACTTT
CASSPIQIGISPLHF
>TRBJ2-2|-|19|TRBV7-3|TRBD2
TGTGCCAGCAGCTTACGGTCGCTAGCGGGAGGCCCGGGCACCGGGGAGCTGTTTTTT
CASSLRSLAGGPGTGELFF
>TRBJ2-5|-|16|TRBV6-6|TRBD2
TGTGCCAGCAGTTACGGGCGGGGGGCGACCCGGGAGACCCAGTACTTC
CASSYGRGATRETQYF
>TRBJ2-5|-|16|TRBV5-1|TRBD2
TGCGCCAGCAGCTTGGTAGGACTAGCGCGCCAAGAGACCCAGTACTTC
CASSLVGLARQETQYF